The source of this T cell receptor beta chain is a study of vaccination and CD4 T cells after COVID-19. About the research overall: Collection of post-vaccine samples followed dose two by a median approximately 69 days, spanning a range of 14 to 241. Each of a few convalescent patients provided samples at day 14 and again at days 161 to 241 post-vaccination.

Unmatched junction bases numbered 11, after V lost 6 bases and J lost 5 bases. The CDR3 sequence is 15 residues long. Germline CDR1 and CDR2: MDHEN and SYDVKM. Study-wide results and caveats: The researchers studied relatively few convalescent patients and omitted early post-infection timepoints. Spike mono-reactivity was found in 304 of 307 vaccine-specific clones from convalescent patients.

Using its own MiXCR run on the PCR reads, TCRdb lists one record per CDR3 protein. The sample has more than 35,000 distinct CDR3 sequences, more than 35% seen once. The sample's time point: late sampling 161 to 241 days after vaccination in three convalescent patients. This clonotype was counted only a few times. Antigen: not known. This TCR came from a human donor who had recovered from COVID-19. The chain combines TRBV28 with TRBJ1-1, with 8 bases fitting TRBD1. Sequenced material: CD4+ T cells from blood, taken about 7 months after SARS-CoV-2 vaccination. CDR3: CASRSGQGGKTEAFF. The CDR3 region has the DNA TGTGCCAGCAGATCCGGACAGGGAGGGAAAACTGAAGCTTTCTTT.